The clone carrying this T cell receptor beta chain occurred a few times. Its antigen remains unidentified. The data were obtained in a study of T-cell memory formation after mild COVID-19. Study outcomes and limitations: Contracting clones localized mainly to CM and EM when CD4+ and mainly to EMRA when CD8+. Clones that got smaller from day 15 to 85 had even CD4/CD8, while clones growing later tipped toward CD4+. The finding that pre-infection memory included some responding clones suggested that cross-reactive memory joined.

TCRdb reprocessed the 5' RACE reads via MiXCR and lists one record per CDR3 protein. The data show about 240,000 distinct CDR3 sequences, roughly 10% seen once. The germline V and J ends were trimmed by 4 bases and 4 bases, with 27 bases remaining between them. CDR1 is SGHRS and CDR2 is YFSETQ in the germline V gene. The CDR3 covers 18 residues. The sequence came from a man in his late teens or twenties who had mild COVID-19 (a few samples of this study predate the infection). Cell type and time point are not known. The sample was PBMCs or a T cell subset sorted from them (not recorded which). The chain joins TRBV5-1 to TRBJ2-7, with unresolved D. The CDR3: CASSLGKGISPRFYEQYF. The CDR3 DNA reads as TGCGCCAGCAGCCTGGGAAAAGGGATCTCCCCGAGATTTTACGAGCAGTACTTC.